This T cell receptor beta chain was captured in a study of CD8 T cells in ankylosing spondylitis. TCRdb reanalysed the 5' RACE reads using MiXCR and keeps one entry per CDR3 protein. The sample shows 90,000 to 120,000 distinct CDR3 sequences, 24% of them seen only once. This clonotype was seen more than once but under ten times. V lost 5 bases, J lost 6 bases, and 1 base stayed unmatched. The germline V gene has CDR1 ENHRY and CDR2 SYGVKD. This CDR3 has 12 residues. Sequenced sample: synovial fluid, either unsorted or a sorted T cell fraction (not recorded which). This receptor was taken from a male donor with ankylosing spondylitis. The V and J genes are TRBV10-3 and TRBJ2-7, with 10 bases matching TRBD1. In DNA form, the CDR3 reads TGTGCCATCAGTTGGGACAGGGGCGAGCAGTACGTC. Residues: CAISWDRGEQYV.